This TCR beta chain was sequenced for a study of cytomegalovirus exposure and HLA in healthy donors. There are 15 residues in the CDR3. J lost 5 bases, V lost 3 bases, and 4 bases had no gene match. Looked up from germline, CDR1 is SQVTM and CDR2 is ANQGSEA. In the PCR, 60 Vbeta and 13 Jbeta primers were used. Sequenced by immunoSEQ multiplex PCR; TCRdb stores in-frame clones only, minus some. The sample has about 120,000 clones; around 80% are singletons. The sequence came from a woman between 40 and 55 years old in good health and CMV-seropositive. The V call is TRBV29-1, the J call TRBJ2-7; TRBD2 matches 16 bases. The sequenced sample was PBMCs. In DNA, the CDR3 is TGCAGCGTTGATACCGGGACTAGCGGGAGGGACGAGCAGTACTTC. Its protein is CSVDTGTSGRDEQYF.